Listed below are T cell receptor beta chains from one sample, sequenced in a study of T-cell reconstitution after alpha-beta-depleted transplantation in children. TCRdb fed the PCR reads into MiXCR, producing one record per CDR3 protein. The repertoire has 700,000 to 950,000 distinct CDR3 sequences, around 17% of them found once; the top ten carry around 5.3%. The sample in question was PBMCs, mostly from graft donor cells, obtained 360 days after TCRalphabeta/CD19-depleted stem cell transplant. These receptors were taken from a male patient aged 10-17 years who had a stem cell transplant for acute lymphoblastic leukemia, so the T cells may come from the graft donor. CDR3s include the opening cysteine and the closing phenylalanine or tryptophan. A D gene is named only where the DNA matches it firmly. Clone size is stated in some rows and not others, as once, few, many or a class when expanded.

clone size	V gene	D gene	J gene	CDR3 DNA	CDR3 protein
few	TRBV15	TRBD1	TRBJ2-7	TGTGCCACCAGCAGAAAGACAGGGGGCACCTACGAGCAGTACTTC	CATSRKTGGTYEQYF
many	TRBV12-3/TRBV12-4	TRBD2	TRBJ2-7	TGTGCCAGCAGTTTGGCACTAGCGGGAGGCGAGCAGTACTTC	CASSLALAGGEQYF
few	TRBV5-1	TRBD1	TRBJ1-5	TGTGCCAGCAGCTTGGGACAGGGGGGAGGCCAGCCCCAGCATTTT	CASSLGQGGGQPQHF
NA	TRBV5-1	TRBD2	TRBJ2-1	TGCGCCAGCAGCTTGTTGGCTAGCGGGCCCCCCTACAATGAGCAGTTCTTC	CASSLLASGPPYNEQFF
few	TRBV2	TRBD1	TRBJ1-1	TGTGCCAGCAGGGAGGACAGGGCAGGAACTGAAGCTTTCTTT	CASREDRAGTEAFF
few	TRBV14	NA	TRBJ2-1	TGTGCCAGCAGCCATACCGGGGTGGGCTCCTACAATGAGCAGTTCTTC	CASSHTGVGSYNEQFF
NA	TRBV6-2/TRBV6-3	NA	TRBJ2-2	TGTGCCAGCATGAGGGGCACCGGGGAGCTGTTTTTT	CASMRGTGELFF
NA	TRBV12-3/TRBV12-4	NA	TRBJ1-4	TGTGCCAGCAGTGCTAATGGGACGCCATTTTTT	CASSANGTPFF
NA	TRBV7-9	NA	TRBJ1-4	TGTGCCAGCAGCTTATCCGACGGATTTCATAATGAAAAACTGTTTTTT	CASSLSDGFHNEKLFF
few	TRBV6-1	NA	TRBJ1-2	TGTGCCAGCAGTGAAACTTACAGGGTTGGATCTTTTGATGGCTACACCTTC	CASSETYRVGSFDGYTF
few	TRBV7-2	TRBD1	TRBJ2-1	TGTGCCAGCAGCTTAGGGAGGACAGGTCACAATGAGCAGTTCTTC	CASSLGRTGHNEQFF
NA	TRBV4-2	NA	TRBJ2-7	TGTGCCAGCAGCCAAGACGCCCGTCGGGACGTAGTTCCTTACGAGCAGTACTTC	CASSQDARRDVVPYEQYF
few	TRBV6-1	NA	TRBJ1-1	TGTGCCAGCAGATTCGTCCGGCACACTGAAGCTTTCTTT	CASRFVRHTEAFF
few	TRBV20-1	NA	TRBJ1-1	TGCAGTGCTAGCCGGGACACGAACACTGAAGCTTTCTTT	CSASRDTNTEAFF
few	TRBV11-2	NA	TRBJ2-3	TGTGCCAGCAGCACTCGGACGGGAGCCCCACCAGATACGCAGTATTTT	CASSTRTGAPPDTQYF
few	TRBV24-1	NA	TRBJ2-5	TGTGCCACCAGTGACCGCCCTCAAGAGACCCAGTACTTC	CATSDRPQETQYF
few	TRBV29-1	NA	TRBJ2-5	TGCAGCGCAGGACTACACCTCAGAAGGGAGACCCAGTACTTC	CSAGLHLRRETQYF
NA	TRBV4-2	TRBD2	TRBJ2-1	TGTGCCAGCAGCCAAGGGGCAGGGCTAGCGGGAGGCGCTTCGCACAATGAGCAGTTCTTC	CASSQGAGLAGGASHNEQFF
NA	TRBV6-2/TRBV6-3	NA	TRBJ2-5	TGTGCCAGCAGTTACTTTTCAGGGGCCGGCGTAGAGACCCAGTACTTC	CASSYFSGAGVETQYF
NA	TRBV20-1	NA	TRBJ2-3	TGCAGTGCTCCCTTAAACAGGGTTAGCACAGATACGCAGTATTTT	CSAPLNRVSTDTQYF
NA	TRBV18	NA	TRBJ2-1	TGTGCCAGCTCACCGGGGTTTCGAACCCCGTCCAATGAGCAGTTCTTC	CASSPGFRTPSNEQFF
NA	TRBV9	NA	TRBJ2-3	TGTGCCAGCAGCTACCTGGCCGCGGGTTCGACCACAGATACGCAGTATTTT	CASSYLAAGSTTDTQYF
many	TRBV18	NA	TRBJ1-1	TGTGCCAGCTCACTCGGGGGGTTCACTGAAGCTTTCTTT	CASSLGGFTEAFF
many	TRBV12-3/TRBV12-4	TRBD2	TRBJ2-1	TGTGCCAGCAGTTTAGGTCTAGCGGTTCAGATCTTC	CASSLGLAVQIF
NA	TRBV28	TRBD2	TRBJ2-1	TGTGCCAGCAGCCCGCGAATCAACCTCCTAGCGGGAGATATTGAGCAGTTCTTC	CASSPRINLLAGDIEQFF
few	TRBV18	NA	TRBJ1-1	TGTGCCAGCTCACCACGAAGAGAGGTGAACACTGAAGCTTTCTTT	CASSPRREVNTEAFF
NA	TRBV2	TRBD2	TRBJ2-1	TGTGCCAGCAGCTGGGGACTAGCGGGAGGGGGTGAGCAGTTCTTC	CASSWGLAGGGEQFF
many	TRBV12-3/TRBV12-4	NA	TRBJ2-3	TGTGCCAGCAGTTTCCGTGTGGATACGCAGTATTTT	CASSFRVDTQYF
many	TRBV27	NA	TRBJ1-5	TGTGCCAGCAGTTTGGACTCGGGTCGCGATCAGCCCCAGCATTTT	CASSLDSGRDQPQHF
few	TRBV2	NA	TRBJ2-7	TGTGCCAGCTTGCGGGAAAGGGGCTACGAGCAGTACTTC	CASLRERGYEQYF
NA	TRBV20-1	NA	TRBJ2-3	TGCAGCGCTAGCTCCGGTGGCCCTTTCACAGATACGCAGTATTTT	CSASSGGPFTDTQYF
few	TRBV10-3	NA	TRBJ2-1	TGTGCCATCAGTGGAAATGAAAAGCGGGCCAGCTCCTACAATGAGCAGTTCTTC	CAISGNEKRASSYNEQFF
once	TRBV13	NA	TRBJ1-4	TGTGCCAGCAGCTCCCCGACTGGCGAAAAACTGTTTTTT	CASSSPTGEKLFF
few	TRBV12-3/TRBV12-4	NA	TRBJ1-1	TGTGCCAGCAGACTTGGAGGTGGCCCTGAAGCTTTCTTT	CASRLGGGPEAFF
NA	TRBV24-1	NA	TRBJ2-1	TGTGCCACCAGTGACCCTTCGTTGCATGAGCAGTTCTTC	CATSDPSLHEQFF
NA	TRBV3-1	TRBD2	TRBJ2-2	TGTGCCAGCAGTGGACTAGCGGGAGTTCGTGCCGGGGAGCTGTTTTTT	CASSGLAGVRAGELFF
few	TRBV11-2	NA	TRBJ2-3	TGTGCCAGCAGCTTACAGGCCCCTAGCACAGATACGCAGTATTTT	CASSLQAPSTDTQYF
many	TRBV29-1	NA	TRBJ2-5	TGCAGCGTTGAAAAACCGGCGCGTAGGGAGACCCAGTACTTC	CSVEKPARRETQYF
few	TRBV7-3	NA	TRBJ1-1	TGTGCCAGCAGCTTGAAGGGAGGCGGCACTGAAGCTTTCTTT	CASSLKGGGTEAFF
NA	TRBV4-2	TRBD2	TRBJ2-3	TGTGCCAGCAGCCGGGGACTAGCCCCGAGTACGCAGTATTTT	CASSRGLAPSTQYF
many	TRBV25-1	NA	TRBJ2-7	TGTGCCAGCAGTGAAAGGGCACATTTCAACGAGCAGTACTTC	CASSERAHFNEQYF
few	TRBV5-1	NA	TRBJ2-5	TGCGCCAGCACCTCCCTAGGGGGGCGCACGGAGACCCAGTACTTC	CASTSLGGRTETQYF
few	TRBV7-9	NA	TRBJ1-2	TGTGCCAGCAGCTTAGCCGGACTTTATAGTGGCTACACCTTC	CASSLAGLYSGYTF
NA	TRBV7-2	TRBD2	TRBJ2-1	TGTGCCACCCAGACCCCTAGCGGTATCGTAAATGAGCAGTTCTTC	CATQTPSGIVNEQFF
many	TRBV12-3/TRBV12-4	NA	TRBJ2-1	TGTGCCAGCAGCCAGCTTAGAGCGGGTCTTGGGAATGAGCAGTTCTTC	CASSQLRAGLGNEQFF
NA	TRBV9	NA	TRBJ2-7	TGTGCCAGCAGCGTAGTGGTTTGGGGCAGGATTACCCCCTACGAGCAGTACTTC	CASSVVVWGRITPYEQYF
NA	TRBV9	NA	TRBJ2-1	TGTGCCAGCAGCGCCCTCTGGGCTAGCTCCTACAATGAGCAGTTCTTC	CASSALWASSYNEQFF
few	TRBV7-3	NA	TRBJ1-2	TGTGCCAGTGCCCCAGAGGCTAACTATGGCTACACCTTC	CASAPEANYGYTF
many	TRBV7-9	TRBD2	TRBJ2-1	TGTGCCAGCAGCTCGACTAGCGGAGCCTACAATGAGCAGTTCTTC	CASSSTSGAYNEQFF
few	TRBV6-5	NA	TRBJ2-1	TGTGCCAGCAGTTACTATATCCCCCCCGGGGGGCTGGATGGGAATGAGCAGTTCTTC	CASSYYIPPGGLDGNEQFF
many	TRBV5-1	NA	TRBJ2-5	TGCGCCAGCAGCTTGGAAGTTCTCGGAGTTTGGCAAGAGACCCAGTACTTC	CASSLEVLGVWQETQYF